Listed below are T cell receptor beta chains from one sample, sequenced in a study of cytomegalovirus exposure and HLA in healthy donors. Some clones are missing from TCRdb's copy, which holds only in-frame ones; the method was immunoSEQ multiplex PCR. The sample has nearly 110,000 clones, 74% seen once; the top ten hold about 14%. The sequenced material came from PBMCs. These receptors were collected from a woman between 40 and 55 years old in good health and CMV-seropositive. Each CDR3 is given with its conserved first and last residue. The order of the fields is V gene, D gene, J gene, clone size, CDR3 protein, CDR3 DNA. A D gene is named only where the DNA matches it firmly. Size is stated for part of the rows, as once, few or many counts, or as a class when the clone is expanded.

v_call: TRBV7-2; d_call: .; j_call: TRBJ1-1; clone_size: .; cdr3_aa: CASSFQGMNTEAFF; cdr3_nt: TGTGCCAGCAGCTTTCAGGGAATGAACACTGAAGCTTTCTTT
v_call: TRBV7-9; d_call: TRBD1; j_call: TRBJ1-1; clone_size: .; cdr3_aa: CASSRQGAQTEAFF; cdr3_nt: TGTGCCAGCAGCCGACAGGGGGCGCAAACTGAAGCTTTCTTT
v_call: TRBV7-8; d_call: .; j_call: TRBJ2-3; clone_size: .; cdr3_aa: CASSLFGGASTDTQYF; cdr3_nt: TGTGCCAGCAGCTTATTCGGCGGAGCTAGCACAGATACGCAGTATTTT
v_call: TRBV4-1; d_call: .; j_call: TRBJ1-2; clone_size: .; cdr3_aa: CASSPAWQANYGYTF; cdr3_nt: TGCGCCAGCAGCCCAGCCTGGCAGGCCAACTATGGCTACACCTTC
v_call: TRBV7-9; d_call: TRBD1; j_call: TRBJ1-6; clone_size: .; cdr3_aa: CASSHGTGDSPLHF; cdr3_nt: TGTGCCAGCAGCCACGGGACAGGGGATTCACCCCTCCACTTT
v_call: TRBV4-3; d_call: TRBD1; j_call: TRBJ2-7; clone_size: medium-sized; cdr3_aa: CASSQDYRGRAYEQYF; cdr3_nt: TGCGCCAGCAGCCAAGATTACAGGGGTCGCGCCTACGAGCAGTACTTC
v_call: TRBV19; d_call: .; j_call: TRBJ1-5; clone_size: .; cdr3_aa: CASSSDSIYQPQHF; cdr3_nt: TGTGCCAGTAGTAGTGACAGTATTTATCAGCCCCAGCATTTT
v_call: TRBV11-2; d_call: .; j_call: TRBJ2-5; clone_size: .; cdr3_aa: CASSRDTQETQYF; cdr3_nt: TGTGCCAGCAGCCGTGACACCCAAGAGACCCAGTACTTC
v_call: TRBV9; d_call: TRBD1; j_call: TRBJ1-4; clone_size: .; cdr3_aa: CASSVGRTGGYEKLFF; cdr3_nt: TGTGCCAGCAGCGTAGGGCGGACAGGGGGTTACGAAAAACTGTTTTTT
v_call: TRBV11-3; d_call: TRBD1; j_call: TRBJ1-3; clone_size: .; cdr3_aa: CASSLGQGAYGNTIYF; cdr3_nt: TGTGCCAGCAGCCTTGGACAGGGGGCTTATGGAAACACCATATATTTT
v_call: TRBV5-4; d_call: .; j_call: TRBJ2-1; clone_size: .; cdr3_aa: CASTGTPSSYNEQFF; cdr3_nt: TGTGCCAGCACCGGGACTCCGAGCTCCTACAATGAGCAGTTCTTC
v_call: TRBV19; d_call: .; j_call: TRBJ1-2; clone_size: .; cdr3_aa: CASRAQTGLVGYTF; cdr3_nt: TGTGCCAGCAGAGCCCAAACAGGGCTGGTTGGCTACACCTTC
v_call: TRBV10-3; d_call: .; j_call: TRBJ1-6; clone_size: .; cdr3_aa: CAISESQGILGNSPLHF; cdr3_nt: TGTGCCATCAGTGAGTCTCAGGGGATCCTTGGTAATTCACCCCTCCACTTT
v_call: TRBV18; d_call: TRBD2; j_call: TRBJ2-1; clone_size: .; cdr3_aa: CASSASGGVDEQFF; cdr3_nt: TGTGCCAGCTCAGCAAGCGGGGGAGTCGATGAGCAGTTCTTC
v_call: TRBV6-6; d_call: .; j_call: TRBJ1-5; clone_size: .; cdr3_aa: CASRGQGGNQPQHF; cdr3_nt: TGTGCCAGCAGGGGGCAGGGTGGCAATCAGCCCCAGCATTTT
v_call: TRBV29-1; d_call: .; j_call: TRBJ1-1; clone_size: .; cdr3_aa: CSVGQMNTEAFF; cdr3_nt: TGCAGCGTTGGACAGATGAACACTGAAGCTTTCTTT
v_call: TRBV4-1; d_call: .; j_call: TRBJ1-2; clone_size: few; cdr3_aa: CASSQALWEGTHGYTF; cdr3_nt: TGCGCCAGCAGCCAAGCCCTGTGGGAGGGAACCCATGGCTACACCTTC
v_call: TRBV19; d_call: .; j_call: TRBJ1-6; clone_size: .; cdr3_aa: CASSTDSYNSPLHF; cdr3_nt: TGTGCCAGTAGTACAGACAGCTATAATTCACCCCTCCACTTT
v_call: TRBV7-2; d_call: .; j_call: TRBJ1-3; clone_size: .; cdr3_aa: CASSRPSPGGFSGNTIYF; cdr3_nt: TGTGCCAGCAGCCGCCCTTCTCCGGGGGGTTTCTCTGGAAACACCATATATTTT
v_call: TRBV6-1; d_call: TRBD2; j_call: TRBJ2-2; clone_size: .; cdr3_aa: CASSSRGVQRELFF; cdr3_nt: TGTGCCAGCAGTTCGCGGGGGGTTCAAAGGGAGCTGTTTTTT
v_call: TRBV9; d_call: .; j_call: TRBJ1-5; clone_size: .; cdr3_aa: CASSVGQINQPQHF; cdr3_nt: TGTGCCAGCAGCGTCGGACAGATCAATCAGCCCCAGCATTTT
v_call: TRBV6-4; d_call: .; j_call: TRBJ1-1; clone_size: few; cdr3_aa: CASSEAVGTEAFF; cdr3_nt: TGTGCCAGCAGTGAGGCAGTTGGCACTGAAGCTTTCTTT
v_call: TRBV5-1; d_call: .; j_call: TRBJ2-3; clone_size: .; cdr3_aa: CASSLSGGLGDTQYF; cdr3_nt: TGCGCCAGCAGCTTGTCAGGGGGGCTTGGGGATACGCAGTATTTT
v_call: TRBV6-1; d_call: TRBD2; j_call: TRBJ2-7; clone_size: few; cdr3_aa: CASSEMTSGGYEQYF; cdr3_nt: TGTGCCAGCAGTGAAATGACTAGCGGGGGTTACGAGCAGTACTTC
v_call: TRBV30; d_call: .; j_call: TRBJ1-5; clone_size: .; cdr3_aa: CAWSVERVHQPQHF; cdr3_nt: TGTGCCTGGAGTGTAGAGAGGGTACATCAGCCCCAGCATTTT
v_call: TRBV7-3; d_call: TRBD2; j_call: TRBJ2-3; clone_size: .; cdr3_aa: CASSVGLAGGLTDTQYF; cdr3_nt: TGTGCCAGCAGCGTCGGACTAGCGGGGGGCCTCACAGATACGCAGTATTTT
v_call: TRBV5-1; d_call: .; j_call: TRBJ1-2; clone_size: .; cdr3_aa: CASSPVGVYGYTF; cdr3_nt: TGCGCCAGCAGCCCGGTAGGGGTCTATGGCTACACCTTC
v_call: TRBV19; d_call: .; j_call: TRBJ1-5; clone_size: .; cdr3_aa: CASSIEGGPGPQHF; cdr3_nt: TGTGCCAGTAGTATAGAGGGGGGGCCGGGGCCCCAGCATTTT
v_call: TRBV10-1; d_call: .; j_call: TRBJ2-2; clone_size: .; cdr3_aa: CASSEAENTGELFF; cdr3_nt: TGCGCCAGCAGTGAGGCAGAGAACACCGGGGAGCTGTTTTTT
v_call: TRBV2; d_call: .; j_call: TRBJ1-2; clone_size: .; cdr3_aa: CASSKDSQGGYTF; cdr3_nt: TGTGCCAGCAGTAAAGACTCGCAGGGTGGCTACACCTTC
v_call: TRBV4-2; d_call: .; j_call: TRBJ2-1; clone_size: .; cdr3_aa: CASSLEGGAVSYNEQFF; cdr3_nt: TGTGCCAGCAGCCTGGAGGGGGGGGCAGTATCCTACAATGAGCAGTTCTTC
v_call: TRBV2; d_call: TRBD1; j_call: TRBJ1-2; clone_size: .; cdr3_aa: CATTGTDRGGYTF; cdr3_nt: TGTGCCACGACTGGGACAGATCGTGGTGGCTACACCTTC
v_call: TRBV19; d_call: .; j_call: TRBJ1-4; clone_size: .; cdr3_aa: CASRLGGGSNEKLFF; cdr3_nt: TGTGCCAGTAGACTTGGGGGGGGTTCTAATGAAAAACTGTTTTTT
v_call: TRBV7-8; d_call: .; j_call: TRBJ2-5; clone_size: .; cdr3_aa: CASSFQTTAAQETQYF; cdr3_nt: TGTGCCAGCAGCTTCCAGACAACGGCAGCCCAAGAGACCCAGTACTTC
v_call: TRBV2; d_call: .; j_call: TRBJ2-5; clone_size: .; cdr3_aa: CASSFKETQYF; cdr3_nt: TGTGCCAGCAGTTTTAAAGAGACCCAGTACTTC
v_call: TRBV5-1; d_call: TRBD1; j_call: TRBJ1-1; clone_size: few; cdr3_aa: CASTGPGTGTEAFF; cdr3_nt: TGCGCCAGCACCGGCCCCGGGACAGGCACTGAAGCTTTCTTT
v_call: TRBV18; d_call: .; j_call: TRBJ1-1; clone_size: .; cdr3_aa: CASSQTVNTEAFF; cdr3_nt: TGTGCCAGCTCACAGACAGTAAACACTGAAGCTTTCTTT
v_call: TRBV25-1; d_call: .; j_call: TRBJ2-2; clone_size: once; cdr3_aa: CASSPRGNTGELFF; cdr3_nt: TGTGCCAGCAGTCCAAGAGGGAACACCGGGGAGCTGTTTTTT
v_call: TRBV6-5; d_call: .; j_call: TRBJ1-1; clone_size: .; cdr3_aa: CASSYSRQMNTEAFF; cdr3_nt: TGTGCCAGCAGTTACTCTAGACAGATGAACACTGAAGCTTTCTTT
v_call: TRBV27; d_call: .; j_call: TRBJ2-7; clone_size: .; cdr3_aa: CASSLALNYEQYF; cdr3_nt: TGTGCCAGCAGTTTAGCGTTGAACTACGAGCAGTACTTC
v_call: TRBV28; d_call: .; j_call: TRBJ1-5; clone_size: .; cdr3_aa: CASSVNQPQHF; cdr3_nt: TGTGCCAGCAGTGTAAATCAGCCCCAGCATTTT
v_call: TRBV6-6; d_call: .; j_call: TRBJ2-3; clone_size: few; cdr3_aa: CASSYRGTDTQYF; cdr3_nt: TGTGCCAGCAGTTACCGGGGCACAGATACGCAGTATTTT
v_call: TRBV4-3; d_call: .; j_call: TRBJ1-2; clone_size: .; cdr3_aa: CASSQETGGGGYTF; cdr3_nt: TGCGCCAGCAGCCAAGAAACAGGCGGTGGTGGCTACACCTTC